What follows are 26 T cell receptor beta chains derived from one specimen sequenced in a study of blood T cells in healthy people across ages. A sample-barcoded 5' primer and a J-beta primer mix were used in a second PCR of roughly 6 to 12 cycles. One entry per CDR3 protein results from TCRdb running MiXCR on the 5' RACE reads. This table has hundreds of thousands of distinct CDR3 sequences, over 40% appearing once. The sequenced material came from blood. Source of these receptors: a woman aged 80 or over in good health.

The J gene is TRBJ1-2, the V gene TRBV5-1; tentatively, D is TRBD1 (5 bases). The CDR3 runs to 14 residues. V was clipped by 0 bases and J by 3 bases, with 9 bases between them. In germline, CDR1 is SGHRS, CDR2 YFSETQ. The CDR3 region is CASSLDGGDYGYTF. The CDR3 region has the DNA TGCGCCAGCAGCTTGGATGGGGGGGACTATGGCTACACCTTC.

V is TRBV10-3 and J is TRBJ1-1; 10 nucleotides align to TRBD1. J was trimmed by 6 bases and V by 9 bases; bases with no gene match: 7. This CDR3 is built from 13 residues. Germline CDR1 reads ENHRY; CDR2 reads SYGVKD. This CDR3 reads CAIMTGGVSEAFF. CDR3 sequence (DNA): TGTGCCATAATGACAGGGGGCGTCTCTGAAGCTTTCTTT.

The chain recombines TRBV5-1 with TRBJ2-1; D is uncertain. The end of the DNA is better explained by TRBJ2-7, so the J call may be wrong. Germline V gene sequence: CDR1 SGHRS, CDR2 YFSETQ. The CDR3 sequence is 15 residues long. The CDR3 reads CASSLGLTLYNEQYF. CDR3 coding DNA: TGCGCCAGCAGCTTGGGTTTAACACTCTACAATGAGCAGTACTTC.

Notes on this clonotype: A much larger clone differs from this one at a single base, so this may be a read error. CDR3 sequence: CASNLGQGTYEQYF. In DNA form, the CDR3 reads TGTGCCAGCAATCTGGGACAGGGTACGTACGAGCAGTACTTC. The V call is TRBV28, the J call TRBJ2-5; TRBD1 aligns across 9 bases. The end of the DNA fits TRBJ2-7 better, so the J call may be wrong. The CDR3 is 14 residues long. CDR1 MDHEN and CDR2 SYDVKM come from the germline V gene.

The chain recombines TRBV6-6 with TRBJ2-4; 12 bases map to TRBD1. The V and J ends lost 4 bases and 13 bases, in that order; junction bases with no gene match: 14. Germline loops: CDR1 MNHNY, CDR2 SVGAGI (reference sequence). The CDR3 is 16 residues long. The CDR3 nucleotides are TGTGCCAGCAGTTTCCCCCGGGACAGGGGGCTTCTGGAGCAGTACTTC. Residues: CASSFPRDRGLLEQYF.

Of note for this clonotype: Compared with germline, one end of the junction differs, possibly owing to a read error. The J gene is TRBJ2-5, the V gene TRBV12-3 or TRBV12-4, with 7 bases lining up with TRBD1. The CDR3 is 13 residues long. The CDR3 nucleotides read TGTGCCAACAGTCAGGGGGTTCGGGAGACCCAGTACTTC. Its protein is CANSQGVRETQYF.

As for this clonotype: A much larger clonotype is one base distant, so this may be a read error. V is TRBV29-1 and J is TRBJ2-1, with 9 bases matching TRBD1. This CDR3 region has 12 residues. Germline-derived CDR1 and CDR2 are SQVTM and ANQGSEA. Unmatched junction bases numbered 4, after V lost 7 bases and J lost 6 bases. CDR3 amino acids: CSGGQGRNEQFF. CDR3 DNA: TGCAGCGGGGGACAGGGCCGCAATGAGCAGTTCTTC.

The chain is built from TRBV27 and TRBJ2-7; 10 bases map to TRBD1. Germline CDR1 and CDR2: MNHEY and SMNVEV (reference sequence). V lost 2 bases and J lost 5; bases outside the gene matches: 6. CDR3 length: 15 amino acids. CDR3 DNA sequence: TGTGCCAGCAGTTTAAGGGGGACAGGGGTACACGAGCAGTACTTC. Translated: CASSLRGTGVHEQYF.

This chain links TRBV20-1 with TRBJ2-7; maybe TRBD1 (6 bases). The germline V and J ends were trimmed by 7 bases and 3 bases, with 19 bases remaining between them. The CDR3 runs to 14 residues. The germline gives CDR1 DFQATT, CDR2 SNEGSKA (reference sequence). CDR3 sequence: CSGAGYRVDYEQYF. The DNA of the CDR3 is TGCAGTGGGGCGGGTTACAGGGTTGACTACGAGCAGTACTTC.

This clonotype was seen a single time. J is TRBJ2-3 and V is TRBV20-1; 9 nucleotides align to TRBD2. The length of the CDR3 is 14 residues. J lost 2 bases, V lost 6 bases, and 6 bases had no gene match. Germline assignment: CDR1 DFQATT and CDR2 SNEGSKA (reference sequence). The CDR3 loop is CSATGTSFTDTQYF. In DNA, the CDR3 is TGCAGTGCGACCGGGACTAGCTTCACAGATACGCAGTATTTT.

This clonotype was seen repeatedly, ten times or more. The chain is built from TRBV27 and TRBJ1-2; TRBD1 aligns across 11 bases. This CDR3 has 12 residues. V lost 8 bases and J lost 8; bases outside the gene matches: 4. Germline V gene lookup returns CDR1 MNHEY and CDR2 SMNVEV (reference sequence). In DNA, the CDR3 is TGTGCCAGCGGGACAGGGGGTTTAGGCTACACCTTC. This translates into CASGTGGLGYTF.

The chain joins TRBV5-5 to TRBJ2-1; no firm D call. The CDR3 is 16 residues long. Trimming removed 3 bases from V and 7 bases from J, with 20 bases in between. Germline V gene data show CDR1 as SGHKS and CDR2 as YYEKEE (reference sequence). CDR3 amino acids: CASSSEGLGGQNEQFF. The CDR3 coding sequence is TGTGCCAGCAGCTCGGAAGGGTTAGGTGGCCAGAATGAGCAGTTCTTC.

The chain couples TRBV6-1 to TRBJ2-7; no clear D. Trimming pared 0 bases from V and 4 bases from J, leaving 7 bases between. CDR3 length: 13 residues. Germline CDR1 reads MNHNS; CDR2 reads SASEGT. The CDR3 reads CASSEAKQYEQYF. The CDR3 nucleotides are TGTGCCAGCAGTGAAGCGAAACAATACGAGCAGTACTTC.

This chain connects TRBV12-3 or TRBV12-4 to TRBJ2-1, with D perhaps matching TRBD2 (5 bases). The V end lost 6 bases, the J end lost 5 bases, and 17 bases lay between the germline ends. CDR3 size: 15 residues. CDR3 residues: CASSPELPGNNEQFF. The CDR3 DNA sequence: TGTGCCAGCAGCCCCGAGCTCCCGGGGAACAATGAGCAGTTCTTC.

A word on this clonotype: A read error is possible here, since a much larger clone lies one base away. The chain links TRBV5-1 to TRBJ2-1; D not certain. The CDR3 is made up of 12 amino acids. The V gene's germline CDR1 is SGHRS and CDR2 YFSETQ. V lost 3 bases, J lost 6 bases, and 7 bases lay in between. CDR3 DNA sequence: TGCGCCAGCAGCTCGGAGAGCAATGAGCAGTTCTTC. This codes for CASSSESNEQFF. Looking up the rest from reference TRBV5-1 and TRBJ2-1 gives the full variable domain: KAGVTQTPRYLIKTRGQQVTLSCSPISGHRSVSWYQQTPGQGLQFLFEYFSETQRNKGNFPGRFSGRQFSNSRSEMNVSTLELGDSALYLCASSSESNEQFFGPGTRLTVL.

The rearrangement links TRBV20-1 to TRBJ1-2; D gene uncertain. This CDR3 comprises 12 residues. V lost 6 bases and J 2 bases, leaving 10 bases between the germline ends. Germline loops: CDR1 DFQATT, CDR2 SNEGSKA (reference sequence). The CDR3 nucleotides are TGCAGTGCCCCCCGGGAGAACTATGGCTACACCTTC. Translated: CSAPRENYGYTF.

This clonotype was counted ten times or more. The chain recombines TRBV27 with TRBJ2-1; 12 nucleotides match TRBD2. V lost 8 bases, J lost 0 bases, and 8 bases stayed unmatched. Germline lookup yields CDR1 MNHEY and CDR2 SMNVEV (reference sequence). The CDR3 is 17 amino acids. CDR3 region: CASGRTSGVSSYNEQFF. CDR3 DNA: TGTGCCAGCGGAAGGACTAGCGGGGTAAGCTCCTACAATGAGCAGTTCTTC.

In the case of this clonotype: This may arise from a read error, as a much more abundant clone is one base away. J is TRBJ2-3 and V is TRBV6-4, with TRBD1 as a possible D gene (6 bases). V was cut by 4 bases and J by 0 bases, with 11 bases left in between. CDR3 length: 15 amino acids. Per the germline V gene, CDR1 is MRHNA and CDR2 is SNTAGT. This CDR3 reads CASSAQGTSTDTQYF. As DNA, the CDR3 is TGTGCCAGCAGTGCACAGGGAACTAGCACAGATACGCAGTATTTT.

This clonotype occurred many times. V gene TRBV9 combines with J gene TRBJ2-1; 9 bases map to TRBD2. J was trimmed by 5 bases and V by 4 bases; bases with no gene match: 7. Per the germline V gene, CDR1 is SGDLS and CDR2 is YYNGEE. This CDR3 comprises 15 residues. The CDR3 here is CASSPPGLAHNEQFF. The CDR3 DNA follows: TGTGCCAGCAGCCCCCCGGGACTAGCCCACAATGAGCAGTTCTTC.

CDR3 sequence (DNA): TGCAGTGCTGGGGGTGGGTCAGGACAGGAGCAGTACTTC. This codes for CSAGGGSGQEQYF. The chain is built from TRBV20-1 and TRBJ2-7, with a tentative D call TRBD1 (6 bases). Per the germline V gene, CDR1 is DFQATT and CDR2 is SNEGSKA (reference sequence). There are 13 residues in the CDR3. Trimming shortened V by 5 bases and J by 7 bases, and 18 bases separated the two germline ends.

In this sample, this clonotype turned up many times. The V and J genes are TRBV6-5 and TRBJ2-1; 7 nucleotides match TRBD2. The CDR3 has 15 amino acids. V lost 2 bases and J lost 6; bases outside the gene matches: 7. CDR1 and CDR2 from the germline V gene are MNHEY and SVGAGI. The chain's CDR3 is CASSYGGGTVNEQFF. DNA for the CDR3: TGTGCCAGCAGTTACGGGGGGGGGACGGTCAATGAGCAGTTCTTC.

This clonotype was picked up a small number of times. This rearrangement joins TRBV30 to TRBJ1-2; D unresolved. Germline CDR1 GTSNPN, CDR2 SVGIG (reference sequence). The CDR3 extends over 14 amino acids. Trimming took 0 bases from V and 1 from J, leaving 9 bases between them. The CDR3 region has the DNA TGTGCCTGGAGTGTACCCGACCTTAACTATGGCTACACCTTC. This gives the protein CAWSVPDLNYGYTF.

This clonotype has at least ten counts. Sequence at one end of the junction differs from germline and may be a read error. This rearrangement joins TRBV7-9 to TRBJ2-5, with D unclear. The CDR3 runs to 12 residues. Germline CDR1 is SEHNR and CDR2 is FQNEAQ (reference sequence). The CDR3 loop reads CSSSDPWETQYF. CDR3 nucleotides: TGTTCCAGCAGCGATCCCTGGGAGACCCAGTACTTC. Looking up the rest from reference TRBV7-9 and TRBJ2-5 gives the full variable domain: DTGVSQNPRHKITKRGQNVTFRCDPISEHNRLYWYRQTLGQGPEFLTYFQNEAQLEKSRLLSDRFSAERPKGSFSTLEIQRTEQGDSAMYLCSSSDPWETQYFGPGTRLLVL.

This clonotype appeared many times. The chain joins TRBV28 to TRBJ2-1, with TRBD2 matching over 9 bases. The V segment lost 7 bases and the J segment 11 bases; nucleotides outside the gene matches: 6. This CDR3 has 12 amino acids. Germline V CDR1 and CDR2: MDHEN, SYDVKM. CDR3 nucleotide sequence: TGTGCCAGCATCGCCGGGACTAGCAAGCAGTTCTTC. Residues: CASIAGTSKQFF.

The table lists this clonotype with many counts. V usage is TRBV12-3 or TRBV12-4 and J usage is TRBJ2-7; D is possibly TRBD1 (6 bases). Trimming removed 6 bases at V and 1 base at J, with 13 bases between. The CDR3 is made up of 14 amino acids. DNA for the CDR3: TGTGCCAGCAGCCACAGGGATCTATCCTACGAGCAGTACTTC. This sequence encodes CASSHRDLSYEQYF.

This clonotype has a count of ten or more. The CDR3 region has the DNA TGTGCCAGCAGTCATTGGGGACAGACCCTCACAGATACGCAGTATTTT. Protein product: CASSHWGQTLTDTQYF. This chain uses TRBV27 with TRBJ2-3; 7 positions match TRBD1. V trimming: 5 bases; J trimming: 2 bases; junction bases outside the gene matches: 10. Germline-derived CDR1 and CDR2 are MNHEY and SMNVEV (reference sequence). This CDR3 is built from 16 residues.